The TCR beta chain under discussion was sequenced for a study of CD8+ T cells in alopecia areata. Sequencing used cDNA as its template, made by extracting RNA and reverse transcribing it. TCRdb's table, derived via immunoSEQ multiplex PCR, lists solely in-frame clones and lacks some. The table records around 150,000 clones, 62% of them present only once. Study observations and caveats: Lesional scalp exceeded normal scalp in clonality, especially in alopecia totalis/universalis. Relative to mice, TCR sharing across patients was less clear, a difference possibly HLA-related.

Details on this clone: Its antigen is currently unknown.

Trimming took 0 bases from V and 3 from J, leaving 15 bases between them. Germline V CDR1 and CDR2: PRHDT, FYEKMQ (reference sequence). The CDR3 is made up of 17 amino acids. The source material was CD8+ T cells sorted from blood. The TCR was taken from a human donor in good health. The chain combines TRBV13 with TRBJ2-1, with D possibly being TRBD2 (6 bases). The CDR3 coding sequence is TGTGCCAGCAGCTTAGGATATGGCGGGGAAGTCTACAATGAGCAGTTCTTC. It specifies CASSLGYGGEVYNEQFF.